These T cell receptor beta chains were read from a single sample in a study of vaccination effects on CD4 cells after COVID-19. Their antigens are not known. Clones were read by immunoSEQ multiplex PCR, and TCRdb kept only the in-frame ones, dropping some. The sample lists 26,000 or so clones, around 70% occurring once. Sample: CD4+ T cells from PBMCs cultured with SARS-CoV-2 spike peptides, taken before COVID-19 vaccination. These receptors came from a human donor who received a COVID-19 vaccine. Both conserved end residues are part of each CDR3. Fields, in order: CDR3 DNA, CDR3 protein, D gene, clone size, V gene, J gene, CDR3 length. A D gene is named only where the DNA matches it firmly. For some rows the clone size is stated as once, few or many, or as a class when expanded; others skip it.

TGTGCCAGCACCCGATACCCCAGCGCTAACTATGGCTACACCTTC,CASTRYPSANYGYTF,NA,NA,TRBV27,TRBJ1-2,15
TGTGCCAGCAGCTCACCAGGGGACAGGGGGCCCAATGAGCAGTTCTTC,CASSSPGDRGPNEQFF,TRBD1,NA,TRBV11-3,TRBJ2-1,16
TGTGCCAGCAGTGAACTGTTCAATGAGCAGTTCTTC,CASSELFNEQFF,NA,NA,TRBV2,TRBJ2-1,12
TGTGCCAGCAGCCCCCCCTGGGGGGCTTTTCAACAAGAGACCCAGTACTTC,CASSPPWGAFQQETQYF,NA,NA,TRBV25-1,TRBJ2-5,17
TGTGCCAGCAGCTTAGCGTCCTACACCGGGGAGCTGTTTTTT,CASSLASYTGELFF,NA,NA,TRBV11-2,TRBJ2-2,14
TGTGCCAGCAGCTTATCCCAAGTTAGGAACACTGAAGCTTTCTTT,CASSLSQVRNTEAFF,NA,once,TRBV7-9,TRBJ1-1,15
TGCGCCAGCAGCCAAGAGAGGGTCACCCCGCGGTGGGCAGGGTTTAAGGGCTACACCTTC,CASSQERVTPRWAGFKGYTF,NA,NA,TRBV4-1,TRBJ1-2,20
TGTGCCAGCAGCCCCCCCGGACTAGTCGTGCTAGATACGCAGTATTTT,CASSPPGLVVLDTQYF,TRBD2,NA,TRBV11-3,TRBJ2-3,16
TGTGCCAGCAGCTTGGCCGGGACTCGGGGGGGCGAGCAGTACTTC,CASSLAGTRGGEQYF,TRBD2,NA,TRBV5-4,TRBJ2-7,15
TGTGCCACCAGGGGGAGAGGGAGGGGCGGGGAGCTGTTTTTT,CATRGRGRGGELFF,TRBD2,NA,TRBV24-1,TRBJ2-2,14
TGTGCCAGCAAACTAGACAGGGAAGCTTTCTTT,CASKLDREAFF,NA,NA,TRBV27,TRBJ1-1,11
TGTGCCAGCAGCTTAGCGCCGGGACCGAAAAATCAGCCCCAGCATTTT,CASSLAPGPKNQPQHF,NA,NA,TRBV13,TRBJ1-5,16
TGTGCCACCAGCAGAGACTCCTTGGGCGCACGAAAACGGGTAGAGACCCAGTACTTC,CATSRDSLGARKRVETQYF,NA,NA,TRBV15,TRBJ2-5,19
TGCGCCAGCAGCTTGAACCCCGGAGACTCTGGAAACACCATATATTTT,CASSLNPGDSGNTIYF,NA,few,TRBV5-1,TRBJ1-3,16
TGTGCCAGTAGTAAATCGATGGGGACGGGACAACTCACTGAAGCTTTCTTT,CASSKSMGTGQLTEAFF,NA,NA,TRBV19,TRBJ1-1,17
TGTGCCAGTAGTACGACTAGCAAGGCGCAGTATTTT,CASSTTSKAQYF,TRBD2,NA,TRBV19,TRBJ2-3,12
TGTGCCACCAGTGAAGCGGGAGAGAGCTCCTACAATGAGCAGTTCTTC,CATSEAGESSYNEQFF,TRBD2,few,TRBV24-1,TRBJ2-1,16
TGTGCCACAGGCGGGGGGTACACAGATACGCAGTATTTT,CATGGGYTDTQYF,TRBD2,NA,TRBV12-3/TRBV12-4,TRBJ2-3,13
TGTGCCAGCAGTTACTCGAGTACAAACACAGATACGCAGTATTTT,CASSYSSTNTDTQYF,NA,few,TRBV6-5,TRBJ2-3,15
TGTGCCAGCAGCCCCGGGACAGGGGGTCCCGGGGCCAACGTCCTGACTTTC,CASSPGTGGPGANVLTF,TRBD1,NA,TRBV11-3,TRBJ2-6,17
TGTGCCAGCAGTTTAAGGGTCGCGGGAGGGCGGGATACGCAGTATTTT,CASSLRVAGGRDTQYF,TRBD2,NA,TRBV27,TRBJ2-3,16
TGTGCCAGCAGCCAAGATCGTGGATTTCGACTAGCGGGATATACAGATACGCAGTATTTT,CASSQDRGFRLAGYTDTQYF,TRBD2,NA,TRBV4-2,TRBJ2-3,20
TGTGCCAGCAGTTACTCGCCAGGGGGGCAAGAGACCCAGTACTTC,CASSYSPGGQETQYF,NA,NA,TRBV6-6,TRBJ2-5,15
TGTGCCAGCAGGCCTCCGGGACTAGCGGCCGGGGAGCTGTTTTTT,CASRPPGLAAGELFF,TRBD2,NA,TRBV6-5,TRBJ2-2,15
TGTGCCAGCAGCCAAGGGATGGATTTCTACGAGCAGTACTTC,CASSQGMDFYEQYF,NA,NA,TRBV4-2,TRBJ2-7,14
TGCGCCAGCAGTGCCCAGGGTCGCGTCTGGGAGACCCAGTACTTC,CASSAQGRVWETQYF,NA,NA,TRBV10-1,TRBJ2-5,15
TGTGCCAGCAGCCCCATCGGACTAGCGGGAGGTGAGACCCAGTACTTC,CASSPIGLAGGETQYF,TRBD2,NA,TRBV7-9,TRBJ2-5,16
TGTGCCAGCAGTATAAAGGGGACCGGTCAGCCCCAGCATTTT,CASSIKGTGQPQHF,NA,NA,TRBV7-8,TRBJ1-5,14
TGTGCCATCAATATGGCGGGGGGCGAGGATACGCAGTATTTT,CAINMAGGEDTQYF,TRBD2,few,TRBV10-3,TRBJ2-3,14
TGTGCCAGCAGCCCGGACAGGGGTCAAGAGACCCAGTACTTC,CASSPDRGQETQYF,TRBD1,few,TRBV11-2,TRBJ2-5,14
TGTGCCAGCAGCCCAGGACAGAACACTGAAGCTTTCTTT,CASSPGQNTEAFF,NA,NA,TRBV7-2,TRBJ1-1,13
TGTGCCAGCAGCTTAGAGGGAGGCCGAAACTATGGCTACACCTTC,CASSLEGGRNYGYTF,NA,NA,TRBV7-8,TRBJ1-2,15
TGCGCCAGCAGCCAGGACAGGGAAGTAGATCAGCCCCAGCATTTT,CASSQDREVDQPQHF,TRBD1,NA,TRBV4-1,TRBJ1-5,15
TGCAGTGCGGCGGGGTATGGCTACACCTTC,CSAAGYGYTF,NA,NA,TRBV20-1,TRBJ1-2,10
TGTGCCAGCTCACCACCTCCGGGACAACCTAATTCACCCCTCCACTTT,CASSPPPGQPNSPLHF,NA,few,TRBV18,TRBJ1-6,16
TGCGCCAGCAGCTGGTACTATGAGGGTGAGCAGTTCTTC,CASSWYYEGEQFF,NA,once,TRBV5-1,TRBJ2-1,13
TGTGCCAGCAGCTCTATTTCCCATTATATTAGGGATGAGCAGTTCTTC,CASSSISHYIRDEQFF,NA,NA,TRBV9,TRBJ2-1,16
TGCGCCAGCAGCTTGATGGGACAGGGGATTAACACTGAAGCTTTCTTT,CASSLMGQGINTEAFF,TRBD1,few,TRBV5-1,TRBJ1-1,16
TGTGCCAGCAGCATAGCGGACCTCACAGATACGCAGTATTTT,CASSIADLTDTQYF,NA,NA,TRBV7-2,TRBJ2-3,14